These 21 T cell receptor beta chains were all obtained from the same sample, sequenced in a study of memory CD4+ T cells and cytomegalovirus serostatus. Single viable CD3+CD4+CD8-CD45RO+ cells were sorted as the memory CD4+ T cells. The data were produced by immunoSEQ multiplex PCR, yet TCRdb's version contains in-frame clones alone and is incomplete. The sample includes approximately 74,000 clones, about 80% of them seen just once. Specimen: memory CD4+ T cells from blood. The receptors were sampled from an adult in good health and CMV-seropositive.

The gene calls are TRBV21-1 and TRBJ1-6; the table assigns TRBD1, which was not confirmed against the DNA. TRBV21-1 is a documented pseudogene. The CDR3 has 12 residues. The CDR3 reads CASSKQDSPLHF. The CDR3 DNA reads as TGTGCCAGCAGCAAACAGGATTCACCCCTCCACTTT.

V is TRBV27 and J is TRBJ2-7; TRBD1 agrees at 7 bases. CDR1 is MNHEY and CDR2 is SMNVEV in the germline V gene (reference sequence). V shed 3 bases, J shed 0 bases, and the junction held 2 bases outside the gene matches. This CDR3 region has 14 residues. The CDR3 is CASSLDRSSYEQYF. CDR3 sequence (DNA): TGTGCCAGCAGTTTGGACAGGAGCTCCTACGAGCAGTACTTC.

V gene TRBV7-2 combines with J gene TRBJ2-1; D is unclear. The CDR3 consists of 13 residues. The germline CDR1 and CDR2 sequences are SGHTA and FQGNSA. The V end was cut by 0 bases, the J end by 12 bases, with 12 bases between. The CDR3 DNA sequence: TGTGCCAGCAGCTTAGCGCTTGGAGCCGGGCAGTTCTTC. It encodes CASSLALGAGQFF.

This clone was counted at least ten times. V is TRBV5-5 and J is TRBJ1-3, with no clear D. This CDR3 is built from 14 residues. The V end lost 0 bases, the J end lost 2 bases, and 6 bases lay between the germline ends. The germline CDR1 and CDR2 sequences are SGHKS and YYEKEE (reference sequence). CDR3 DNA sequence: TGTGCCAGCAGCTTGGCTAGCACTGGAAACACCATATATTTT. Translated: CASSLASTGNTIYF.

The rearrangement links TRBV9 to TRBJ1-4; weak D call: TRBD1 (6 bases). The germline gives CDR1 SGDLS, CDR2 YYNGEE. The V end lost 0 bases, the J end lost 7 bases, and 13 bases lay between the germline ends. CDR3 length: 15 amino acids. The CDR3 bases are TGTGCCAGCAGCGTAGTGGGGGGCAAAGGTGAAAAACTGTTTTTT. Encoded protein: CASSVVGGKGEKLFF.

This chain uses TRBV5-4 with TRBJ1-2; 10 bases align to TRBD1. V shed 3 bases, J shed 5 bases, and the junction held 4 bases outside the gene matches. Germline V gene sequence: CDR1 SGHNT, CDR2 YYREEE (reference sequence). There are 14 residues in the CDR3. CDR3 region: CASSSDRGLYGYTF. CDR3 coding DNA: TGTGCCAGCAGCTCGGACAGGGGGTTATATGGCTACACCTTC.

The chain joins TRBV6-1 to TRBJ2-7; 9 nucleotides agree with TRBD1. This CDR3 has 14 residues. V lost 9 bases and J lost 4; bases outside the gene matches: 10. CDR1 MNHNS and CDR2 SASEGT come from the germline V gene. The CDR3 here is CASMLTQGAYEQYF. The CDR3 bases are TGTGCCAGTATGCTGACACAGGGGGCGTACGAGCAGTACTTC.

The V and J genes are TRBV19 and TRBJ2-3; weak D call: TRBD2 (6 bases). In germline, CDR1 is LNHDA, CDR2 SQIVND (reference sequence). This CDR3 contains 15 residues. Deletions cut 3 bases from V and 0 bases from J, with 10 bases between. CDR3 bases: TGTGCCAGTAGTATCGGCGGGATGAGCACAGATACGCAGTATTTT. Its protein product is CASSIGGMSTDTQYF.

The gene calls are TRBV6-1 and TRBJ2-7; weak D call: TRBD1 (5 bases). The CDR3 is 14 residues long. V was clipped by 1 base and J by 3 bases, with 10 bases between them. The germline V gene encodes CDR1 MNHNS and CDR2 SASEGT. The DNA of the CDR3 is TGTGCCAGCAGTGAAGGGGGCTTCGGCTACGAGCAGTACTTC. Residues: CASSEGGFGYEQYF.

The rearrangement links TRBV7-2 to TRBJ1-5; maybe TRBD1 (6 bases). Germline lookup yields CDR1 SGHTA and CDR2 FQGNSA. CDR3 length: 13 residues. V dropped 4 bases and J dropped 4 bases, with 8 bases sitting between them. CDR3 protein: CASSYGQNQPQHF. The DNA for the CDR3 is TGTGCCAGCAGCTACGGACAGAATCAGCCCCAGCATTTT.

V gene TRBV6-1 combines with J gene TRBJ1-2, with a possible D match to TRBD1 (6 bases). Trimming shortened V by 6 bases and J by 1 base, and 9 bases separated the two germline ends. This CDR3 is built from 13 residues. CDR1 and CDR2 (germline): MNHNS, SASEGT. The CDR3 spells CASRRGGNYGYTF. For the CDR3, the DNA is TGTGCCAGCAGGAGAGGGGGTAACTATGGCTACACCTTC.

This clone was seen once. The chain carries TRBV7-2 and TRBJ2-3; weak D call: TRBD2 (6 bases). This CDR3 spans 14 amino acids. Germline values: CDR1 SGHTA, CDR2 FQGNSA. The germline V and J ends were trimmed by 8 bases and 4 bases, with 16 bases remaining between them. The CDR3: CASSTIRGSDTQYF. CDR3 sequence (DNA): TGTGCCAGCTCTACAATACGGGGGTCAGATACGCAGTATTTT.

The chain is built from TRBV19 and TRBJ1-1; TRBD1 agrees at 7 bases. From germline, CDR1 is LNHDA and CDR2 SQIVND (reference sequence). Germline trimming cut 7 bases from V and 2 bases from J; bases unmatched to any gene: 16. This CDR3 contains 17 residues. CDR3 sequence reads: CASTNQGGGRGNTEAFF. In nucleotides, the CDR3 is TGTGCCAGTACCAATCAAGGGGGCGGCAGGGGAAACACTGAAGCTTTCTTT.

The genes are TRBV7-2 and TRBJ1-5, with 8 positions matching TRBD1. CDR1 SGHTA and CDR2 FQGNSA come from the germline V gene. With V trimmed by 5 bases and J by 3 bases, 3 bases remained unmatched. The CDR3 has 14 amino acids. The CDR3 loop is CASSEQGDNQPQHF. In nucleotides, the CDR3 is TGTGCCAGCAGCGAACAGGGGGACAATCAGCCCCAGCATTTT.

This chain links TRBV6-1 with TRBJ1-5; perhaps TRBD1 as D (5 bases). The germline V gene encodes CDR1 MNHNS and CDR2 SASEGT. V lost 6 bases to trimming and J lost 5 bases, with 17 bases between them. The CDR3 length is 15 residues. DNA for the CDR3: TGTGCCAGCAGAGGAAACCGGGGGGGGGATCAGCCCCAGCATTTT. Translating it yields CASRGNRGGDQPQHF.

The chain couples TRBV6-1 to TRBJ1-2, with D uncertain. V lost 2 bases, J lost 0 bases, and 13 bases lay in between. The germline CDR1 and CDR2 sequences are MNHNS and SASEGT. The length of the CDR3 is 16 residues. The CDR3 DNA follows: TGTGCCAGCAGTGAAATAATGAACGCAGCTAACTATGGCTACACCTTC. Its translation is CASSEIMNAANYGYTF.

The V call is TRBV7-2, the J call TRBJ1-1, with 9 bases identical to TRBD1. Germline V gives CDR1 SGHTA, CDR2 FQGNSA. CDR3 length: 16 residues. The V gene end was trimmed by 1 base and the J gene end by 2 bases; junction bases not matched to a gene: 5. The CDR3 sequence is CASSLGDREYNTEAFF. The CDR3, as DNA: TGTGCCAGCAGCTTAGGGGACAGGGAATATAACACTGAAGCTTTCTTT.

This clone has a handful of counts. This rearrangement joins TRBV10-3 to TRBJ1-6; 7 positions match TRBD1. J lost 8 bases, V lost 2 bases, and 3 bases had no gene match. CDR3 size: 14 residues. Germline CDR1 and CDR2: ENHRY and SYGVKD. The CDR3, as DNA: TGTGCCATCAGTGAGCGACAGGGACATTCACCCCTCCACTTT. It translates to CAISERQGHSPLHF.

This rearrangement joins TRBV5-1 to TRBJ2-2, with 11 bases lining up with TRBD1. Unmatched junction bases numbered 5, after V lost 0 bases and J lost 4 bases. This CDR3 has 17 amino acids. Germline CDR1 SGHRS, CDR2 YFSETQ. The CDR3 DNA reads TGCGCCAGCAGCTTGGCGGGACAGGGGGTTGTCACCGGGGAGCTGTTTTTT. Translated, it gives CASSLAGQGVVTGELFF.

V is TRBV2 and J is TRBJ2-3; D gene unclear. This CDR3 has 12 residues. Germline assignment: CDR1 SNHLY and CDR2 FYNNEI. V lost 7 bases and J 0 bases, leaving 5 bases between the germline ends. The CDR3 nucleotides read TGTGCCAGCACCTACAGCACAGATACGCAGTATTTT. This gives the protein CASTYSTDTQYF.

The V gene is TRBV19, the J gene TRBJ2-6; no clear D gene. Germline V CDR1 and CDR2: LNHDA, SQIVND (reference sequence). V lost 7 bases, J lost 0 bases, and 7 bases lay in between. There are 14 residues in the CDR3. Here the CDR3 reads CASMGISGANVLTF. The CDR3 DNA follows: TGTGCCAGTATGGGGATCTCTGGGGCCAACGTCCTGACTTTC.